The source of this T cell receptor beta chain is a study of sequential checkpoint blockade in melanoma. The overall study: First-line arms were nivolumab then ipilimumab, or the reverse, randomized 1:1. Both treatment sequences were followed by maintenance nivolumab.

In regard to this clone: The same CDR3 arises from other DNA sequences in this sample as well.

The CDR3 is 15 amino acids. The V gene lost 9 bases and the J gene lost 1 base, with 18 bases spanning the gap. CDR1 is MNHEY, CDR2 SMNVEV, per germline (reference sequence). TCRdb's table, derived via immunoSEQ multiplex PCR, lists solely in-frame clones and lacks some. The profile covers about 14,000 clones, with over 50% appearing a single time and roughly 16% taken by the ten largest. Treatment noted: randomized to nivolumab then ipilimumab (arm A) or the reverse (arm B). No patient had prior DNA-damaging chemotherapy. This specimen consisted of CD8+ T cells sorted from blood (inferred from file names), obtained from a patient given nivolumab and ipilimumab in sequence. The clonotype comes from a human donor with melanoma. The chain links TRBV27 to TRBJ2-5; D perhaps matches TRBD1 (6 bases). The CDR3 here is CASHSINRVQETQYF. The CDR3 coding sequence is TGTGCCAGTCATTCTATCAACAGGGTCCAAGAGACCCAGTACTTC.